This TCR beta chain was retrieved from a study of CD8+CD57+ T cells in acquired aplastic anemia. The overall study: The study obtained an average of about 3.1 ug of DNA from sorted CD4+ and CD8+ cells.

Sequencing was done on patients that had shown CD8+CD57+ cell expansion by flow cytometry. Every patient presented with severe acquired aplastic anemia. As to this clonotype: The target antigen is unknown.

Using genomic DNA as the template, TCR beta VDJ and CDR3 profiling was carried out. TCRdb itself ran the reads through MiXCR, one entry per CDR3 protein. This sample has hundreds of thousands of distinct CDR3 sequences, with 25% to 40% found just once. Whole-study findings and limits: Statistical testing detected no significant gap in CD8+ Simpson's diversity between patients and controls. A set of 25 to 35 CD8+ CDR3 sequences was shared between patients and controls, and these sequences appeared highly expressed in patients.

The sample was sorted CD4+, CD8+, or CD8+CD57+ T cells (not recorded which) from PBMCs. This TCR derives from a human donor with aplastic anemia.

The CDR3 sequence: CSARTGQGFFAEAFF. The CDR3 bases are TGCAGTGCTAGGACCGGTCAGGGGTTTTTTGCTGAAGCTTTCTTT. V gene TRBV20-1 combines with J gene TRBJ1-1; the D gene is possibly TRBD1 (6 bases). Trimming pared 3 bases from V and 6 bases from J, leaving 20 bases between. The CDR3 is 15 amino acids. CDR1 is DFQATT and CDR2 is SNEGSKA in the germline V gene (reference sequence).